These 6 T cell receptor beta chains share one sample of origin, sequenced in a study of cytomegalovirus exposure and HLA in healthy donors. This PCR relied on a set of 60 Vbeta primers and 13 Jbeta primers. Data came from immunoSEQ multiplex PCR; TCRdb stores just in-frame clones and leaves some out. Here the sample spans 200,000 to 300,000 clones, about four fifths being singletons. Sequenced sample: PBMCs. The receptors were sampled from a woman aged 35 to 49 in good health and CMV-seropositive.

The chain recombines TRBV6-6 with TRBJ1-1, with 9 bases that match TRBD1. V dropped 4 bases and J dropped 4; count of bases not matched to a gene: 4. The CDR3 consists of 14 residues. The V gene's germline CDR1 is MNHNY and CDR2 SVGAGI (reference sequence). The CDR3 sequence: CASSWTGETTEAFF. Written as DNA, the CDR3 is TGTGCCAGCAGTTGGACAGGGGAGACCACTGAAGCTTTCTTT.

V usage is TRBV27 and J usage is TRBJ2-3, with unresolved D. This CDR3 has 13 amino acids. Germline V gene data show CDR1 as MNHEY and CDR2 as SMNVEV (reference sequence). V was pared by 6 bases and J by 0 bases, with 7 bases between. CDR3 loop: CASRKTSTDTQYF. CDR3 bases: TGTGCCAGCAGAAAGACAAGCACAGATACGCAGTATTTT.

The genes are TRBV30 and TRBJ1-5; 11 nucleotides align to TRBD1. From germline, CDR1 is GTSNPN and CDR2 SVGIG (reference sequence). J gave up 0 bases and V 3 bases, and 10 bases lay outside the gene matches. The CDR3 extends over 18 amino acids. The CDR3 region is CAWRATGQGGYSNQPQHF. In nucleotides, the CDR3 is TGTGCCTGGAGAGCCACGGGACAGGGGGGTTATAGCAATCAGCCCCAGCATTTT. Full variable domain (outside the CDR3, taken from reference TRBV30 and TRBJ1-5): SQTIHQWPATLVQPVGSPLSLECTVEGTSNPNLYWYRQAAGRGLQLLFYSVGIGQISSEVPQNLSASRPQDRQFILSSKKLLLSDSGFYLCAWRATGQGGYSNQPQHFGDGTRLSIL.

J is TRBJ2-1 and V is TRBV15; 7 positions match TRBD2. The V and J ends lost 0 bases and 9 bases, in that order; junction bases with no gene match: 11. Germline CDR1 and CDR2: LNHNV and YYDKDF (reference sequence). The CDR3 is 16 amino acids. The CDR3 region is CATSRDRAGVLGEQFF. CDR3 DNA sequence: TGTGCCACCAGCAGAGATCGGGCGGGAGTACTTGGTGAGCAGTTCTTC. Using reference TRBV15 and TRBJ2-1 for the parts outside the CDR3, the full variable domain is DAMVIQNPRYQVTQFGKPVTLSCSQTLNHNVMYWYQQKSSQAPKLLFHYYDKDFNNEADTPDNFQSRRPNTSFCFLDIRSPGLGDTAMYLCATSRDRAGVLGEQFFGPGTRLTVL.

V and J are TRBV7-3 and TRBJ2-7; 11 positions match TRBD2. Germline values: CDR1 SGHTA, CDR2 FQGTGA. The trim removed 5 bases at V and 6 bases at J, leaving 6 bases unmatched. The CDR3 has 14 residues. CDR3 residues: CASSPSGTSGEQYF. The CDR3 DNA reads TGTGCCAGCAGCCCGTCCGGGACTAGCGGCGAGCAGTACTTC.

The V and J genes are TRBV5-1 and TRBJ2-2, with 12 bases lining up with TRBD2. Germline trimming cut 0 bases from V and 0 bases from J; bases unmatched to any gene: 0. The CDR3 has 17 amino acids. Looked up from germline, CDR1 is SGHRS and CDR2 is YFSETQ. In DNA, the CDR3 is TGCGCCAGCAGCTTGGGGACTAGCGGGGCGAACACCGGGGAGCTGTTTTTT. Translation gives CASSLGTSGANTGELFF. The whole variable domain, filled in from reference TRBV5-1 and TRBJ2-2, reads KAGVTQTPRYLIKTRGQQVTLSCSPISGHRSVSWYQQTPGQGLQFLFEYFSETQRNKGNFPGRFSGRQFSNSRSEMNVSTLELGDSALYLCASSLGTSGANTGELFFGEGSRLTVL.